These T cell receptor beta chains were read from a single sample in a study of response to subunit inactivated influenza vaccine. TCRdb re-analysed the RT-PCR reads in MiXCR, keeping a single row per CDR3 protein. The sample holds about 190,000 distinct CDR3 sequences, about 15% seen once. Sequencing used CD8+ T cells sorted from PBMCs, obtained roughly 5 days after vaccination. All receptors come from a man between 45 and 60 years old who received an inactivated influenza vaccine. Both conserved end residues are part of each CDR3. The D gene is left open where the match is weak. Size is omitted from some rows. Given values are once, few, many or a class for expanded clones.

J gene | D gene | clone size | V gene | CDR3 DNA | CDR3 protein
TRBJ1-5 | . | . | TRBV9 | TGTGCCAGCAGCCCCGGGGCAGGCAATCAGCCCCAGCATTTT | CASSPGAGNQPQHF
TRBJ2-7 | . | many | TRBV6-2/TRBV6-3 | TGTGCCAGCAGTTATTGGAATCGTGACTACGGGAAGTACGAGCAGTACTTC | CASSYWNRDYGKYEQYF
TRBJ2-2 | . | . | TRBV9 | TGTGCCAGTCACGAATCGCAGGGGGAGGTCGGGGAGCTGTTTTTT | CASHESQGEVGELFF
TRBJ2-7 | . | . | TRBV7-2 | TGTGCCAGCAGCTTTGCGGAGAACTACGAGCAGTACTTC | CASSFAENYEQYF
TRBJ2-3 | TRBD2 | few | TRBV27 | TGTGCCAGCAGTCCCTGGACTAGCGGGAGGTCAGATACGCAGTATTTT | CASSPWTSGRSDTQYF
TRBJ2-3 | . | . | TRBV11-2 | TGTGCCAGCAGCTTAGTTAGGGTGCCAGATACGCAGTATTTT | CASSLVRVPDTQYF
TRBJ2-2 | . | . | TRBV12-3/TRBV12-4 | TGTGCCAGCAGCCTGGACAGAGAGGGGACCGGGGAGCTGTTTTTT | CASSLDREGTGELFF
TRBJ2-6 | TRBD1 | . | TRBV5-1 | TGCGCCAGCAGCGGGACAGGGTCTGGGGCCAACGTCCTGACTTTC | CASSGTGSGANVLTF
TRBJ1-4 | . | . | TRBV18 | TGTGCCAGCTCACCATGGGGCTTTCCGCCCCGGGAAAAACTGTTTTTT | CASSPWGFPPREKLFF
TRBJ2-7 | . | . | TRBV7-9 | TGTGCCAGCAGCTTAGCGGGGGACCGTACCTACGAGCAGTACTTC | CASSLAGDRTYEQYF
TRBJ2-2 | TRBD1 | . | TRBV9 | TGTGCCAGCAGCGAGGGGACAGGGATCACCGGGGAGCTGTTTTTT | CASSEGTGITGELFF
TRBJ1-1 | TRBD1 | few | TRBV11-2 | TGTGCCAGCAGTTTGGGACAGGTGAACACTGAAGCTTTCTTT | CASSLGQVNTEAFF
TRBJ2-3 | . | few | TRBV7-2 | TGTGCCAGCAGCGCCCGTAGTGGCAGCTCGAGCCCAGATACGCAGTATTTT | CASSARSGSSSPDTQYF
TRBJ1-4 | . | . | TRBV7-9 | TGTGCCAGCAGCTTTAGTGGAGAAAAACTGTTTTTT | CASSFSGEKLFF
TRBJ1-5 | TRBD1 | . | TRBV5-5 | TGTGCCAGCACCCCTTCAGCAGGGGGCTTGCAGCCCCAGCATTTT | CASTPSAGGLQPQHF
TRBJ2-3 | TRBD2 | few | TRBV20-1 | TGCAGTGCTAGAGTACTGGGACTAGCAGGCCCAGATACGCAGTATTTT | CSARVLGLAGPDTQYF
TRBJ2-7 | TRBD2 | few | TRBV7-9 | TGTGCCAGCAGCCGGCCTAGCGGGGCCTCCTACGAGCAGTACTTC | CASSRPSGASYEQYF
TRBJ2-7 | . | many | TRBV9 | TGTGCCAGCAGCGCTCGTGATGAGGGTAGCCACGAGCAGTACTTC | CASSARDEGSHEQYF
TRBJ2-3 | . | . | TRBV6-5 | TGTGCCAGCAGTTACTCGGCGGGATCGGCAGATACGCAGTATTTT | CASSYSAGSADTQYF
TRBJ2-7 | . | . | TRBV5-8 | TGTGCCAGCAGCCCTGGGAGGAACTACGAGCAGTACTTC | CASSPGRNYEQYF
TRBJ2-7 | TRBD2 | . | TRBV2 | TGTGCCAGCAGTGTAGCGGGAGGGCCCTCCGAGCAGTACTTC | CASSVAGGPSEQYF
TRBJ2-7 | . | . | TRBV29-1 | TGCAGCGTTGAAGGGACAGACGACTACGAGCAGTACTTC | CSVEGTDDYEQYF
TRBJ1-1 | . | few | TRBV28 | TGTGCCAGCAGCCGAGCTACGAACACTGAAGCTTTCTTT | CASSRATNTEAFF
TRBJ1-1 | . | . | TRBV3-1 | TGTGCCAGCAGCTCGACAGGAGGCGGCACTGAAGCTTTCTTT | CASSSTGGGTEAFF
TRBJ2-7 | TRBD1 | few | TRBV20-1 | TGCAGTGCTAGATCCCGGGACAGGGACTTCTACGAGCAGTACTTC | CSARSRDRDFYEQYF
TRBJ2-7 | TRBD1 | few | TRBV28 | TGTGCCAGCAGTCCACCCCCAGGACAGGGATCGAGAGCCTACGAGCAGTACTTC | CASSPPPGQGSRAYEQYF
TRBJ1-2 | . | few | TRBV5-1 | TGCGCCAGCAGCTTGGGTGAAGCAGGGGCCTATGGCTACACCTTC | CASSLGEAGAYGYTF
TRBJ2-3 | TRBD2 | few | TRBV11-2 | TGTGCCAGCAGCTTAGGCGGGAGGGCCGGAGATACGCAGTATTTT | CASSLGGRAGDTQYF
TRBJ1-6 | . | . | TRBV12-3/TRBV12-4 | TGTGCCAGCAGTTTATACCCATCCCAGGGATCACCCCTCCACTTT | CASSLYPSQGSPLHF
TRBJ2-2 | . | few | TRBV6-1 | TGTGCCAGCAGCTGGACCGGCGGGGCGGGGGAGCTGTTTTTT | CASSWTGGAGELFF
TRBJ2-7 | TRBD1 | . | TRBV12-3/TRBV12-4 | TGTGCCAGCACCCCGGGACAGGGGATCTACGAGCAGTACTTC | CASTPGQGIYEQYF
TRBJ2-1 | . | few | TRBV29-1 | TGCAGCGCGCCCACTTTAGTGAGCTCCTACAATGAGCAGTTCTTC | CSAPTLVSSYNEQFF
TRBJ1-1 | . | few | TRBV12-3/TRBV12-4 | TGTGCCAGCACCATTGGCTTCGGAACTGAAGCTTTCTTT | CASTIGFGTEAFF
TRBJ2-1 | . | few | TRBV29-1 | TGCAGCGTTGAATTGCGTGCGGGACCCTCCTACAATGAGCAGTTCTTC | CSVELRAGPSYNEQFF
TRBJ2-7 | . | . | TRBV3-1 | TGTGCCAGCAGCCAAGAAATCCCAGCGAAGCCCTACGAGCAGTACTTC | CASSQEIPAKPYEQYF
TRBJ2-1 | TRBD2 | . | TRBV6-1 | TGTGCCAGCAGCCCCATAGCGGGGGGGTTGGCCAATGAGCAGTTCTTC | CASSPIAGGLANEQFF